This TCR beta chain stems from a study of shared clonotypes between healthy human individuals. Study results and limitations: Naive subsets, compared against memory subsets, generally had larger estimated richness values.

Germline V lookup: CDR1 MGHRA, CDR2 YSYEKL. V was trimmed by 2 bases and J by 10 bases, leaving 15 bases between them. The CDR3 spans 14 residues. Worth noting for this clone: Its antigen is unknown.

Positively selected for CCR7, the CD45RO-negative cells used as naive CD8 cells excluded terminally differentiated effector memory CD45RA+ cells. Sequencing used immunoSEQ multiplex PCR; TCRdb keeps in-frame clones, though not all of them. The sample holds around 2,000,000 clones, approximately 94% seen once. The origin of this receptor is a man between 18 and 35 years old in good health. The sequenced sample consisted of naive CD8+ T cells sorted from blood. The chain uses TRBV4-1 and TRBJ2-1; weak D call: TRBD2 (5 bases). The CDR3 DNA sequence: TGCGCCAGCAGCCAACCAGGACTTACCGAGGAGCAGTTCTTC. Translated, it gives CASSQPGLTEEQFF.